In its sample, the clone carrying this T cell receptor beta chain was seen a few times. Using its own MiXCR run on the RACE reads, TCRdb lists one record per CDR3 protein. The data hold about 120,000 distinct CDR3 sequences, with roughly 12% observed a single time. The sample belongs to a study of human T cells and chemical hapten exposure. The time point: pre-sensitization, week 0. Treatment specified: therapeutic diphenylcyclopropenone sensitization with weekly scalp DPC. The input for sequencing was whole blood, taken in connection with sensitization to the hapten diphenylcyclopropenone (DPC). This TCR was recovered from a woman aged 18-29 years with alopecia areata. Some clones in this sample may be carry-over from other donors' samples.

The CDR3 DNA reads TGTGCCAGCAGAGGGGACGGGCTCTCCTACGAGCAGTACTTC. It codes for CASRGDGLSYEQYF. The chain carries TRBV25-1 and TRBJ2-7, with D perhaps being TRBD1 or TRBD2 (5 bases each). Germline lookup yields CDR1 MGHDK and CDR2 SYGVNS. Trimming removed 6 bases at V and 0 bases at J, with 12 bases between. CDR3 length equals 14 residues.